A single TCR beta chain is shown here with its context. Its specificity is unknown. Profiling relied on immunoSEQ multiplex PCR, and the TCRdb table lists in-frame clones only, not all of them. Of 84,000 or so clones in the sample, approximately 90% are singletons; the top ten hold around 3.2%. This sample was taken from a study of T cell responses to AZD1222 COVID-19 vaccine. Trimming left V 6 bases short and J 5 bases short, with 10 bases between. The CDR3 has 12 residues. Findings and caveats of the study: Donors, mostly white British, included more females; clonal diversity was possibly underestimated. With two AZD1222 doses given, Spike-specific TCR breadth and depth both rose. Spike was spanned by vaccine-associated CD4 TCRs, which were dominant at 160-218 and 743-854.

This sample comprised peripheral blood, obtained 28 days after the second AZD1222 dose. The chain joins TRBV12-3 or TRBV12-4 to TRBJ2-5; D is unclear. The TCR was taken from an adult who received the AZD1222 COVID-19 vaccine. The DNA for the CDR3 is TGTGCCAGCAGCGGCATAACGGAGACCCAGTACTTC. It is translated as CASSGITETQYF.